This is a list of T cell receptor beta chains from one sample in a study of blood T cell repertoires in COVID-19. Only in-frame clones appear in the TCRdb table, and some are missing; sequencing was by immunoSEQ multiplex PCR. The table has 85,000 to 130,000 clones, roughly nine tenths seen once. Specimen: peripheral blood. These receptors all come from a human donor in a cohort sampled during active COVID-19. Each CDR3 is given with its conserved first and last residue. Each record gives: D gene, clone size, J gene, V gene, CDR3 protein, CDR3 DNA. The D gene is left open where the match is weak. Not all rows give a size; the values are once, few, many and, for expanded clones, a class.

>TRBD1|.|TRBJ2-2|TRBV11-3
CASSSRDRGTGELFF
TGTGCCAGCAGCTCCCGGGACAGGGGCACCGGGGAGCTGTTTTTT
>TRBD2|.|TRBJ2-1|TRBV7-2
CASSTERGPYNEQFF
TGTGCCAGCAGCACCGAGCGGGGACCTTACAATGAGCAGTTCTTC
>TRBD1|.|TRBJ1-3|TRBV6-5
CASRTGGAGNTIYF
TGTGCCAGCAGAACAGGGGGCGCTGGAAACACCATATATTTT
>TRBD1|.|TRBJ2-5|TRBV27
CASSLTGFKTQYF
TGTGCCAGCAGTCTGACAGGGTTCAAGACCCAGTACTTC
>.|.|TRBJ2-5|TRBV12-5
CASGLVLRATQETQYF
TGTGCTAGTGGTTTGGTACTAAGAGCCACTCAAGAGACCCAGTACTTC
>.|.|TRBJ2-3|TRBV5-1
CASSFSSSTDTQYF
TGCGCCAGCAGCTTTAGCAGTAGCACAGATACGCAGTATTTT
>TRBD1|.|TRBJ1-6|TRBV3-1/TRBV3-2
CASSQTGTGGNSPLHF
TGTGCCAGCAGCCAAACGGGGACAGGGGGTAATTCACCCCTCCACTTT
>.|.|TRBJ1-4|TRBV30
CAWSPREKLFF
TGTGCCTGGAGTCCGCGTGAAAAACTGTTTTTT
>TRBD2|once|TRBJ2-5|TRBV3-1/TRBV3-2
CASSPSTSAETQYF
TGTGCCAGCAGCCCATCGACTAGCGCAGAGACCCAGTACTTC
>TRBD1|.|TRBJ2-7|TRBV12-3/TRBV12-4
CASRLDRDEQYF
TGTGCCAGCAGGCTAGACAGGGACGAGCAGTACTTC
>.|.|TRBJ2-7|TRBV11-2
CASTEGVGTRFGEQYF
TGTGCCAGCACCGAGGGGGTAGGGACACGCTTCGGGGAGCAGTACTTC
>.|.|TRBJ2-3|TRBV10-1
CASSEEGADTQYF
TGCGCCAGCAGTGAGGAAGGGGCAGATACGCAGTATTTT
>TRBD1|once|TRBJ2-1|TRBV11-3
CASSVRTGQSYNEQFF
TGTGCCAGCAGCGTCCGGACAGGTCAAAGCTACAATGAGCAGTTCTTC
>.|once|TRBJ1-1|TRBV7-2
CASSLMAGGDAEAFF
TGTGCCAGCAGCTTAATGGCCGGCGGGGACGCTGAAGCTTTCTTT
>.|few|TRBJ2-7|TRBV6-5
CASKDGGTYEQYF
TGTGCCAGCAAGGACGGGGGTACCTACGAGCAGTACTTC
>.|.|TRBJ2-7|TRBV18
CASSPTSSYEQYF
TGTGCCAGCTCACCCACTAGCTCCTACGAGCAGTACTTC
>.|.|TRBJ2-1|TRBV6-1
CASSEFSGSYNEQFF
TGTGCCAGCAGTGAATTTAGCGGCTCCTACAATGAGCAGTTCTTC
>.|.|TRBJ1-5|TRBV6-6
CASSPIESNQPQHF
TGTGCCAGCAGCCCCATTGAGAGCAATCAGCCCCAGCATTTT
>.|.|TRBJ1-3|TRBV6-2/TRBV6-3
CASSSGYLSGNTIYF
TGTGCCAGCAGCTCCGGGTACCTCTCTGGAAACACCATATATTTT
>TRBD2|.|TRBJ2-1|TRBV5-4
CASSPGLAGGPQFF
TGTGCCAGCAGCCCGGGACTAGCGGGAGGGCCCCAGTTCTTC
>TRBD1|once|TRBJ1-2|TRBV28
CASRQGAGIGYTF
TGTGCCAGCAGACAGGGGGCTGGTATAGGCTACACCTTC
>.|.|TRBJ2-3|TRBV11-3
CASTTTYSGDTQYF
TGTGCCAGCACCACAACCTACTCGGGAGATACGCAGTATTTT
>TRBD2|.|TRBJ2-1|TRBV6-2/TRBV6-3
CASSYTGGGAGLNEQFF
TGTGCCAGCAGTTACACGGGCGGGGGGGCCGGATTGAATGAGCAGTTCTTC
>TRBD2|.|TRBJ2-5|TRBV15
CATSRALAGGEETQYF
TGTGCCACCAGCAGAGCCCTAGCGGGGGGGGAAGAGACCCAGTACTTC
>TRBD2|.|TRBJ2-1|TRBV5-1
CASSLRLADYNEQFF
TGCGCCAGCAGCCTAAGACTAGCGGATTACAATGAGCAGTTCTTC
>TRBD1|.|TRBJ2-1|TRBV18
CASSPAGRGRFSNEQFF
TGTGCCAGCTCACCGGCAGGCAGGGGGCGTTTTAGCAATGAGCAGTTCTTC
>TRBD2|.|TRBJ2-5|TRBV14
CASSQVGREETQYF
TGTGCCAGCAGCCAAGTTGGGAGGGAAGAGACCCAGTACTTC
>.|.|TRBJ2-3|TRBV3-1/TRBV3-2
CASSQDLEADTQYF
TGTGCCAGCAGCCAGGATCTAGAGGCAGATACGCAGTATTTT
>TRBD2|.|TRBJ2-1|TRBV7-2
CASTKGSGGGLADNEQFF
TGTGCCAGTACCAAAGGATCCGGGGGGGGACTAGCGGACAATGAGCAGTTCTTC
>TRBD2|.|TRBJ2-4|TRBV5-4
CASSSAGGPAKNIQYF
TGTGCCAGCAGCTCCGCGGGAGGCCCAGCCAAAAACATTCAGTACTTC
>TRBD2|.|TRBJ2-5|TRBV6-1
CASSAQPGLAGEETQYF
TGTGCCAGCAGTGCCCAACCGGGACTAGCTGGGGAGGAGACCCAGTACTTC
>.|.|TRBJ2-2|TRBV27
CASSSYNTGELFF
TGTGCCAGCAGTTCCTATAACACCGGGGAGCTGTTTTTT
>.|.|TRBJ1-5|TRBV2
CASSESHNQPQHF
TGTGCCAGCAGTGAGAGTCACAATCAGCCCCAGCATTTT
>TRBD1|.|TRBJ2-5|TRBV7-3
CASSPSGQGWETQYF
TGTGCCAGCAGCCCCTCCGGACAGGGGTGGGAGACCCAGTACTTC
>TRBD2|.|TRBJ2-2|TRBV15
CATSRGLEGGELFF
TGTGCCACCAGCAGGGGACTAGAGGGCGGGGAGCTGTTTTTT
>TRBD2|.|TRBJ2-2|TRBV6-4
CASRGVGPDFFTGELFF
TGTGCCAGCCGGGGGGTGGGACCAGATTTTTTTACCGGGGAGCTGTTTTTT
>TRBD2|.|TRBJ2-5|TRBV30
CAWSVGLAGGYETQYF
TGTGCCTGGAGTGTGGGACTAGCGGGGGGGTATGAGACCCAGTACTTC
>TRBD1|.|TRBJ2-5|TRBV6-5
CASSIGQGHQETQYF
TGTGCCAGCAGTATTGGACAGGGTCACCAAGAGACCCAGTACTTC
>.|.|TRBJ1-6|TRBV19
CASQPLDRRNSPLHF
TGTGCCAGTCAGCCCCTAGACAGGCGGAATTCACCCCTCCACTTT
>.|.|TRBJ2-5|TRBV19
CASSILGETQYF
TGTGCCAGTAGTATTCTCGGGGAGACCCAGTACTTC
>TRBD2|.|TRBJ2-1|TRBV5-4
CASRLAGGYNEQFF
TGTGCCAGCAGACTAGCGGGGGGGTACAATGAGCAGTTCTTC
>TRBD1|.|TRBJ2-2|TRBV7-9
CASSSGTANTGELFF
TGTGCCAGCAGCTCGGGGACAGCGAACACCGGGGAGCTGTTTTTT
>.|.|TRBJ2-5|TRBV3-1/TRBV3-2
CASRDSGQETQYF
TGTGCCAGCAGGGACTCCGGACAAGAGACCCAGTACTTC
>TRBD1|.|TRBJ1-5|TRBV4-3
CASSQVTGGQPQHF
TGCGCCAGCAGCCAGGTGACAGGGGGTCAGCCCCAGCATTTT
>TRBD2|.|TRBJ2-5|TRBV10-2
CASSFRGRGETQYF
TGCGCCAGCAGTTTCCGCGGGAGAGGAGAGACCCAGTACTTC
>.|.|TRBJ1-2|TRBV30
CAWRIAGVHGYTF
TGTGCCTGGAGGATCGCCGGGGTCCATGGCTACACCTTC
>.|.|TRBJ2-5|TRBV27
CASSFGGSSQETQYF
TGTGCCAGCAGTTTTGGGGGGAGTAGCCAAGAGACCCAGTACTTC
>.|.|TRBJ2-3|TRBV5-5
CASSFQLGGDTQYF
TGTGCCAGCAGCTTTCAGTTAGGGGGAGATACGCAGTATTTT
>.|.|TRBJ1-6|TRBV3-1/TRBV3-2
CASSQVPRQFNSPLHF
TGTGCCAGCAGCCAAGTGCCGCGACAGTTCAATTCACCCCTCCACTTT
>.|few|TRBJ1-6|TRBV12-3/TRBV12-4
CASSKEPLQPLHF
TGTGCCAGCAGTAAAGAACCTCTACAGCCCCTCCACTTT
>TRBD1|.|TRBJ1-1|TRBV15
CATSRGDRNTEAFF
TGTGCCACCAGCAGGGGGGACAGGAACACTGAAGCTTTCTTT
>.|.|TRBJ2-3|TRBV10-3
CAISDLAGSTDTQYF
TGTGCCATCAGTGATTTAGCTGGTAGCACAGATACGCAGTATTTT
>TRBD1|.|TRBJ1-1|TRBV7-8
CASSLEHRGMNTEAFF
TGTGCCAGCAGCTTAGAACACAGGGGAATGAACACTGAAGCTTTCTTT
>.|.|TRBJ2-3|TRBV9
CASSKSPSDTQYF
TGTGCCAGCAGCAAGTCCCCTAGTGACACGCAGTATTTT